These 19 T cell receptor beta chains originate from one sample sequenced in a study of T-cell reconstitution after alpha-beta-depleted transplantation in children. Preparation of the TCRbeta library used unique molecular identifiers. TCRdb ran MiXCR on the PCR reads and lists one entry per CDR3 protein. Of over 120,000 distinct CDR3 sequences listed, roughly 9% are singletons. This specimen consisted of PBMCs, mostly from graft donor cells, obtained 180 days after TCRalphabeta/CD19-depleted stem cell transplant. These receptors originate from a female patient aged 2-15 years who had a stem cell transplant for congenital amegakaryocytic thrombocytopenia, so the T cells may come from the graft donor.

This clonotype was picked up many times. The rearrangement links TRBV20-1 to TRBJ2-5; 8 bases align to TRBD1. V was pared by 6 bases and J by 1 base, with 4 bases of the junction left unmatched. The CDR3 runs 13 residues. Germline V lookup: CDR1 DFQATT, CDR2 SNEGSKA (reference sequence). The CDR3: CSATGGTQETQYF. CDR3 bases: TGCAGTGCCACAGGGGGGACCCAAGAGACCCAGTACTTC.

The V gene is TRBV7-2, the J gene TRBJ1-5, with D uncertain. The CDR3 is 14 amino acids. CDR1 is SGHTA, CDR2 FQGNSA, per germline. V was clipped by 0 bases and J by 6 bases, with 9 bases between them. The CDR3 sequence is CASSLAGGFQPQHF. As DNA, the CDR3 is TGTGCCAGCAGCTTAGCGGGCGGGTTTCAGCCCCAGCATTTT.

Note on this clonotype: Being one base from a much bigger clone, this may be a read error. The CDR3 loop is CVISESLTAPNEKLFF. In DNA, the CDR3 is TGTGTCATCAGTGAGTCGTTGACAGCTCCTAATGAAAAACTGTTTTTT. J is TRBJ1-4 and V is TRBV10-3, with a weak D call TRBD1 (5 bases). Germline CDR1 ENHRY, CDR2 SYGVKD. The CDR3 is 16 amino acids.

The sample holds many counts of this clonotype. This rearrangement joins TRBV7-9 to TRBJ2-1; 8 bases map to TRBD1. Germline assignment: CDR1 SEHNR and CDR2 FQNEAQ (reference sequence). After removal of 5 bases from V and 2 bases from J, the junction contained 11 bases not matched to a gene. CDR3 size: 17 residues. The CDR3 DNA reads TGTGCCAGCAGCGCCACCCTCGACAGGGGAGCCTACAATGAGCAGTTCTTC. Amino acids: CASSATLDRGAYNEQFF. Full variable domain (remainder filled in from reference TRBV7-9 and TRBJ2-1): DTGVSQNPRHKITKRGQNVTFRCDPISEHNRLYWYRQTLGQGPEFLTYFQNEAQLEKSRLLSDRFSAERPKGSFSTLEIQRTEQGDSAMYLCASSATLDRGAYNEQFFGPGTRLTVL.

This clonotype was counted only a few times. The genes are TRBV7-6 and TRBJ2-2; tentatively, D is TRBD2 (6 bases). Trimming pared 2 bases from V and 3 bases from J, leaving 19 bases between. The CDR3 loop spans 18 amino acids. CDR1 and CDR2 from the germline V gene are SGHVS and FNYEAQ. The CDR3 sequence is CASSLWPLGTDYTGELFF. The CDR3 DNA reads as TGTGCCAGCAGCTTATGGCCCTTAGGGACTGATTACACCGGGGAGCTGTTTTTT.

In this sample, this clonotype turned up many times. This chain uses TRBV28 with TRBJ2-4, with D possibly TRBD2 on 7 matching bases. V dropped 1 base and J dropped 4 bases, with 14 bases sitting between them. The CDR3 consists of 16 residues. CDR1 is MDHEN and CDR2 is SYDVKM in the germline V gene. The CDR3 loop reads CASSLLGKGGKNIQYF. The CDR3 nucleotides read TGTGCCAGCAGTTTATTAGGGAAGGGGGGGAAAAACATTCAGTACTTC.

The sample holds many counts of this clonotype. The CDR3 DNA sequence: TGTGCCAGCAGTTTACCGGGGAGCTCCTACAATGAGCAGTTCTTC. Amino acid sequence: CASSLPGSSYNEQFF. The rearrangement joins TRBV12-3 or TRBV12-4 to TRBJ2-1; a possible D gene is TRBD2 (5 bases). CDR3 size: 15 residues. Deletions cut 2 bases from V and 0 bases from J, with 8 bases between.

The V call is TRBV30, the J call TRBJ1-4; D might be TRBD1 (5 bases). The germline V gene encodes CDR1 GTSNPN and CDR2 SVGIG (reference sequence). Trimming took off 2 bases at V and 6 bases at J, with 16 bases between the two ends. CDR3 length equals 15 residues. CDR3 in DNA: TGTGCCTGGAGTCCCCTGGGGGTGACCGATGAAAAACTGTTTTTT. It yields the protein CAWSPLGVTDEKLFF.

The sample holds many counts of this clonotype. The genes are TRBV28 and TRBJ1-4, with a tentative D call TRBD1 (5 bases). The CDR3 is 16 residues long. Trimming shortened V by 6 bases and J by 0 bases, and 14 bases separated the two germline ends. Per germline, CDR1 MDHEN and CDR2 SYDVKM. CDR3 loop: CASSPWGVATNEKLFF. The CDR3 DNA reads TGTGCCAGCAGCCCTTGGGGGGTTGCAACTAATGAAAAACTGTTTTTT.

Ten or more counts support this clonotype. The V call is TRBV5-1, the J call TRBJ1-5; D not certain. Germline V gene lookup returns CDR1 SGHRS and CDR2 YFSETQ. The CDR3 runs 13 residues. The CDR3 DNA reads TGCCCCCACGTCCCCGGCGGCGGGCAGCCCCAGCATTTT. As protein: CPHVPGGGQPQHF.

The CDR3 nucleotides read TGCGCCAGCAGCTTCCCAGGACTAGCGGGAGGGTCCAACGAGCAGTACTTC. It translates to CASSFPGLAGGSNEQYF. The chain recombines TRBV5-1 with TRBJ2-7; 15 bases are a match to TRBD2. Per the germline V gene, CDR1 is SGHRS and CDR2 is YFSETQ. The CDR3 loop spans 17 amino acids. Trimming cost V 2 bases and J 5 bases; bases outside gene matches: 8.

V and J are TRBV5-1 and TRBJ1-1, with a possible D match to TRBD1 (6 bases). The CDR3 spans 15 residues. V lost 5 bases, J lost 0 bases, and 14 bases lay in between. The germline CDR1 and CDR2 sequences are SGHRS and YFSETQ. The CDR3 nucleotides are TGCGCCAGCAGTAGAGTGGGGGGCGTGAACACTGAAGCTTTCTTT. Protein sequence: CASSRVGGVNTEAFF.

This rearrangement joins TRBV5-1 to TRBJ2-3, with a weak D call TRBD1 (7 bases). The CDR3 covers 15 residues. Trimming stripped 4 bases from V and 4 bases from J, with 16 bases between. Germline assignment: CDR1 SGHRS and CDR2 YFSETQ. Written as DNA, the CDR3 is TGCGCCAGCAGCCTCGGGCAGGGGGGCCCAGATACGCAGTATTTT. It translates to CASSLGQGGPDTQYF.

In the case of this clonotype: A junction boundary mismatches the germline segment, possibly from a read error. The chain uses TRBV4-3 and TRBJ2-1; 9 nucleotides match TRBD1. Germline CDR1 and CDR2: LGHNA and YSLEER. CDR3 size: 15 residues. The CDR3 region is CAMSREWTGADEQFF. The CDR3 DNA reads as TGTGCCATGAGCCGCGAATGGACAGGGGCGGATGAGCAGTTCTTC.

The table lists this clonotype with many counts. The chain links TRBV12-3 or TRBV12-4 to TRBJ2-7; TRBD2 matches at 13 bases. The CDR3 has 16 amino acids. J gave up 4 bases and V 5 bases, and 8 bases lay outside the gene matches. The CDR3 DNA reads TGTGCCAGCAGTGCCCCACTAGCGGGGGGGTCATACGAGCAGTACTTC. Translation: CASSAPLAGGSYEQYF.

This clonotype showed up many times. This chain joins TRBV12-3 or TRBV12-4 and TRBJ2-7; D may be TRBD2 (6 bases). V lost 6 bases to trimming and J lost 1 base, with 13 bases between them. This CDR3 spans 14 amino acids. DNA of the CDR3: TGTGCCAGCAGAGACGCGGGGCCATCCTACGAGCAGTACTTC. Protein product: CASRDAGPSYEQYF.

This clonotype was seen many times. The V call is TRBV5-1, the J call TRBJ2-7, with D possibly matching TRBD2 (6 bases). This CDR3 spans 12 amino acids. Trimming shortened V by 8 bases and J by 6 bases, and 15 bases separated the two germline ends. CDR1 and CDR2 from the germline V gene are SGHRS and YFSETQ. The DNA for the CDR3 is TGCGCCAGTCGAAGGTGGGGAGGCGAGCAGTACTTC. Protein sequence: CASRRWGGEQYF.

This clonotype was seen repeatedly, ten times or more. The chain employs TRBV28 and TRBJ2-1, with 11 nucleotides matching TRBD2. V trimming: 5 bases; J trimming: 4 bases; junction bases outside the gene matches: 7. The CDR3 length is 16 residues. Germline values: CDR1 MDHEN, CDR2 SYDVKM. CDR3: CASSPGTSGMYNEQFF. Here the CDR3 DNA reads TGTGCCAGCAGTCCCGGGACTAGCGGTATGTACAATGAGCAGTTCTTC.

The chain is built from TRBV20-1 and TRBJ2-1; TRBD2 is a possible D gene (6 bases). Looked up from germline, CDR1 is DFQATT and CDR2 is SNEGSKA (reference sequence). The CDR3 has 15 residues. V dropped 2 bases and J dropped 8 bases, with 19 bases sitting between them. The CDR3 sequence: CSARISQRVGDEQFF. The CDR3 region has the DNA TGCAGTGCTAGAATTTCACAGCGGGTGGGTGATGAGCAGTTCTTC.